The 3 T cell receptor beta chains presented below share a single source sample, sequenced in a study of OX40 agonist ivuxolimab in advanced cancers. Profiling relied on immunoSEQ multiplex PCR, and the TCRdb table lists in-frame clones only, not all of them. The data hold under 75,000 clones, with about nine tenths observed a single time. Sample: CD4+ or CD8+ T cells sorted from blood, taken in a trial of the OX40 agonist ivuxolimab. These receptors were obtained from an adult with an advanced solid tumor such as melanoma, head and neck, liver or kidney cancer.

The chain joins TRBV27 to TRBJ2-7, with D hard to call. V lost 2 bases, J lost 2 bases, and 7 bases lay in between. Germline V gene lookup returns CDR1 MNHEY and CDR2 SMNVEV (reference sequence). The length of the CDR3 is 13 residues. CDR3 DNA: TGTGCCAGCAGTTTAACACAGACCTACGAGCAGTACTTC. As protein: CASSLTQTYEQYF.

The chain employs TRBV2 and TRBJ2-7, with a possible D match to TRBD2 (6 bases). V lost 6 bases and J lost 4, with 13 bases in between. Germline loops: CDR1 SNHLY, CDR2 FYNNEI. The CDR3 covers 13 residues. Written as DNA, the CDR3 is TGTGCCAGCAGGGCAACTAGCAGGTACGAGCAGTACTTC. Translation gives CASRATSRYEQYF. Combining the CDR3 with reference TRBV2 and TRBJ2-7 gives the whole variable domain EPEVTQTPSHQVTQMGQEVILRCVPISNHLYFYWYRQILGQKVEFLVSFYNNEISEKSEIFDDQFSVERPDGSNFTLKIRSTKLEDSAMYFCASRATSRYEQYFGPGTRLTVT.

The V call is TRBV29-1, the J call TRBJ2-2, with D unresolved. Germline V gene lookup returns CDR1 SQVTM and CDR2 ANQGSEA. V was cut by 4 bases and J by 4 bases, with 16 bases left in between. The CDR3 extends over 15 amino acids. CDR3 amino acids: CSVVEVGSLTGELFF. DNA for the CDR3: TGCAGCGTTGTAGAGGTAGGCAGTCTCACCGGGGAGCTGTTTTTT.